Described below is a single T cell receptor (beta chain) sequence and its context. This receptor's antigen is unknown. Base-call qualities are not available, and no considerably larger clone is one nucleotide away. This sample is part of a study of post-analysis software for immune sequencing data (dated by TCRdb to about 2015). Background for the entire study: Recorded disease courses included relapsing-remitting, secondary progressive and progressive-relapsing multiple sclerosis, with some patients lacking subtype annotation. The multiple sclerosis patient repertoires were compared with 10 to 12 previously published healthy control repertoires from donors aged about 6 to 26 years. A subset of samples was prepared in parallel using single-end sample barcoding, then pooled and co-amplified after Illumina adapter ligation. The full study reports these points: Multiple sclerosis patients had significantly lower normalized Chao1 diversity than controls, a result that suggests substantial peripheral T-cell clonal expansion. About five TRBV segments, including TRBV5-6, TRBV5-1 and TRBV20-1, were significantly more frequent in patients than controls. The multiple sclerosis patient group was slightly younger than the control group. Direct clustering with F measure revealed strong co-clustering of samples prepared in the same batch, which led to a batch-effect correction.

As encoded in the germline V gene, CDR1 is SQVTM while CDR2 is ANQGSEA. V lost 7 bases and J lost 2 bases; the stretch between them is 12 bases long. From the cysteine through the phenylalanine, the CDR3 covers 13 amino acids. Only the CDR3 DNA is retained, 39 bases long and in frame from the first base. Library method: PCR. Sequenced using an Illumina HiSeq 2500. Unique molecular identifiers were incorporated into TCR beta cDNA libraries to reduce PCR and sequencing biases. Per 1 to 10 million input T cells, roughly 500,000 cDNA molecules were obtained, such that each molecule approximated one T cell. Patient libraries were prepared and sequenced with the same protocol used for the earlier healthy control dataset. Within a given batch, samples were prepared together, multiplexed and sequenced on the same HiSeq lane. The authors processed their data as follows. MIGEC was used to process the raw barcoded reads, and molecular identifier groups with only a single read were discarded before consensus assembly and CDR3 extraction. Clonotype tables were post-analysed with VDJtools, normalizing diversity by down-sampling all datasets to the smallest sample size. In repertoire overlap clustering, CDR3 amino acid sequences, but not nucleotide sequences, were matched to correct batch-related cross-sample contamination. TCRdb handled the public reads itself, with Q25 trimming in fastp and clone calling in MiXCR, and kept productive beta chains. Rows matching on CDR3 protein sequence are summarized as one entry with the most common DNA and genes. For this entry, the V and J calls and clone size follow TCRdb and not the study's own pipeline. Here the sample has around 770,000 distinct CDR3 sequences; about half occur a single time. The ten most abundant clones make up roughly 4.5% of the sample.

To demonstrate the VDJtools post-analysis software, the study profiled TCR beta repertoires from the peripheral blood of approximately twelve young patients with multiple sclerosis. The multiple sclerosis patients were children and adolescents ranging in age from about 6 to 17 years. The source of this sequence is a girl between 5 and 17 years old with multiple sclerosis. Sequenced material: blood. The V and J segments used are TRBV29-1 and TRBJ2-1; the D gene lacks a confident call. At the DNA level, the sequence is TGCAGCGCTGGGGAACCAACCTACAATGAGCAGTTCTTC. Its amino acids are CSAGEPTYNEQFF.